The T cell receptor beta chain under discussion was sequenced for a study of PD-L1 blockade in urothelial cancer. Study background: Patients, treated from about 2014 onward, received atezolizumab 1,200 mg intravenously every 3 weeks. Blood samples had a median of around 140,000 T cells, tens of thousands of unique TCRs, and clonality 0.07 to 0.08.

This clone was observed a few times. Time point indicated: peripheral blood 6 weeks after treatment start. Each PCR had synthetic TCR analog templates added to it as a spike-in. This table comes from immunoSEQ multiplex PCR, and its TCRdb copy is limited to in-frame clones, with some not included. The repertoire holds 45,000 to 60,000 clones, with about 88% as singletons. The origin of this receptor is a man in his 60s with urothelial cancer. Sequencing was performed on PBMCs, taken around atezolizumab (anti-PD-L1) treatment.

CDR3 nucleotide sequence: TGTGCCAGTAGTCGATTAACGGACAGATTAAATCAGCCCCAGCATTTT. Translating gives CASSRLTDRLNQPQHF. V is TRBV19 and J is TRBJ1-5; D possibly corresponds to TRBD1 (6 bases). Germline V lookup: CDR1 LNHDA, CDR2 SQIVND (reference sequence). The CDR3 extends over 16 amino acids. Deletions cut 5 bases from V and 4 bases from J, with 18 bases between.